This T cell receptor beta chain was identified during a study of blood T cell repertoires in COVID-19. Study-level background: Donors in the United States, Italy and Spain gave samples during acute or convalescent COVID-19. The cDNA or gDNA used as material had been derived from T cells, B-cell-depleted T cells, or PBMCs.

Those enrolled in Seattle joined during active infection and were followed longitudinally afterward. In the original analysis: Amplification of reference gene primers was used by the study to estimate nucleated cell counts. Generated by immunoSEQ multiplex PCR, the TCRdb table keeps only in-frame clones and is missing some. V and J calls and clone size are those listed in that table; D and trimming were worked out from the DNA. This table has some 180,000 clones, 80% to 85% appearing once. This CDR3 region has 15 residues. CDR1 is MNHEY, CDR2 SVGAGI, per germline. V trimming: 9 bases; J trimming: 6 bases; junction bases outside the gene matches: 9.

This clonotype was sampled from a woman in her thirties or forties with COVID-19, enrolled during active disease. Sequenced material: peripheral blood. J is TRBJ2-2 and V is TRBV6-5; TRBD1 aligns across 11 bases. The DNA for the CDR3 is TGTGCCAGGGTGGGGACAGGGGGTGTCCCCGGGGAGCTGTTTTTT. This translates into CARVGTGGVPGELFF.